Reported below is one T cell receptor (beta chain). The sample comes from a study of T-cell reconstitution after alpha-beta-depleted transplantation in children. The germline V gene encodes CDR1 DFQATT and CDR2 SNEGSKA (reference sequence). The V segment lost 4 bases and the J segment 2 bases; nucleotides outside the gene matches: 3. The CDR3 runs 14 residues. Preparation of the TCRbeta library involved a method that used unique molecular identifiers. From the PCR reads, TCRdb called clonotypes with MiXCR, one entry per CDR3 protein. The repertoire holds 350,000 to 450,000 distinct CDR3 sequences, with about a fifth as singletons.

The sample in question was PBMCs from the stem cell graft donor, obtained from the stem cell graft. This receptor was identified in a human donor who donated a stem cell graft to a child with acute myeloid leukemia. The chain recombines TRBV20-1 with TRBJ2-3; 10 nucleotides line up with TRBD1. CDR3 region: CSATGTGDTDTQYF. Written as DNA, the CDR3 is TGCAGTGCTACCGGGACAGGGGACACAGATACGCAGTATTTT.